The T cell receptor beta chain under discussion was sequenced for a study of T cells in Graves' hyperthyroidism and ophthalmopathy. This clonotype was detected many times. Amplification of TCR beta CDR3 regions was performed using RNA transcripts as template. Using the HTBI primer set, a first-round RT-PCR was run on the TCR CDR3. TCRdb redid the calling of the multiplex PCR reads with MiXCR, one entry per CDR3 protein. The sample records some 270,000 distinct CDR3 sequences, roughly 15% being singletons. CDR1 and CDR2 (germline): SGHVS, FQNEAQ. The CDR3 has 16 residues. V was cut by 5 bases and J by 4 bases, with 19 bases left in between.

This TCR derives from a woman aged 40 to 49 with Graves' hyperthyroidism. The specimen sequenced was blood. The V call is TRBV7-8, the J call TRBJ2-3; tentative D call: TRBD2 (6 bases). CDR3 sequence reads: CASSDPLGGESDTQYF. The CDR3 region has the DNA TGTGCCAGCAGCGACCCCTTGGGGGGAGAGTCAGATACGCAGTATTTT.